This T cell receptor (beta chain) was found in a study of T cells after yellow fever vaccination. Study information: Those fractions that held only low numbers of cells were prepared using the SMART-Seq v4 Ultra Low Input RNA kit.

Using its own MiXCR run on the 5' RACE reads, TCRdb lists one record per CDR3 protein. The table shows approximately 600,000 distinct CDR3 sequences, with about 12% occurring only once. There are a few counts of this clonotype. The V end lost 6 bases, the J end lost 7 bases, and 16 bases lay between the germline ends. Per the germline V gene, CDR1 is MNHEY and CDR2 is SMNVEV (reference sequence). This CDR3 contains 13 residues. The clonotype was recovered from a man in his thirties or forties who received the YFV17D yellow fever vaccine. Sequenced material: PBMCs, taken on the day of the yellow fever booster vaccination. The chain has TRBV27 and TRBJ2-7; D gene ambiguous. The CDR3 is CASSSRSYLEQYF. Written as DNA, the CDR3 is TGTGCCAGCAGCTCAAGGAGTTATTTAGAGCAGTACTTC.